The present entry profiles one T cell receptor (beta chain) with its context. The clone's antigen remains unknown. Within one base of it there is no much larger clone, and no base qualities were kept. Whole blood was collected in K2EDTA tubes by collaborating institutions according to the institutions' own protocols. For TCRbeta analysis, collaborators shipped samples in one of three forms: frozen whole blood, isolated PBMCs, or DNA extracted from either of those sample types. TCRbeta CDR3 regions were amplified from genomic DNA by means of the immunoSEQ Assay, a bias-controlled multiplex PCR. As for the authors' bioinformatics: The number of nucleated cells in each sample was estimated from the amplification of reference gene primers within the assay. Sequence reads were collapsed and filtered to measure the absolute abundance of every unique TCRbeta CDR3 rearrangement. For each sample, productive Simpson clonality was calculated by taking the square root of Simpson's diversity index across productive rearrangements. Drawn from immuneACCESS, this table holds only the in-frame rearrangements with V and J called that TCRdb kept. Clones are partly lost; checked studies trace under half to an unresolved V gene and leave the rest unexplained. That table furnishes V, J and clone size, whereas the DNA furnished D and trimming. Recorded for this sample are over 130,000 clones; over 60% of them occurred a single time. Approximately 9% of the sample rests with the top ten.

This entry comes from a study of blood T cell repertoires in COVID-19 (TCRdb year 2020). A note on the overall study: Collaborator samples came from the United States, Italy and Spain and covered acute and convalescent phases of COVID-19. The repertoires were released in a freely available public database intended as a resource for research on the immune response to SARS-CoV-2. A de-identified subject ID, COVID-19 status, age in years and sex were almost always included in the sample metadata. The dataset comprised deeply sampled blood TCRbeta repertoires from subjects exposed to, actively infected with, or recovered from COVID-19. The samples were drawn from the first 160 participants of the ongoing ImmuneRACE study and from some 1,300 subjects provided by 6 global collaborators. Where available, HLA class I and class II types were obtained from metadata supplied by the sample provider rather than from assay-based typing. The material from the prospective study consisted of cDNA or gDNA derived from T cells, B-cell-depleted T cells, or PBMCs. Overall study outcomes, separate from this receptor: The amount of clinical and demographic metadata varied by source and participant and was provided uncurated.

The CDR3 goes from the cysteine to the phenylalanine over 14 residues. Only the CDR3 portion is preserved as DNA: 42 bases, with reading frame beginning at the first base. The CDR1 and CDR2 encoded by the germline V gene are MDHEN and SYDVKM. The germline V and J ends show losses of 7 bases and 6 bases respectively, and no gene match explains 10 bases of the junction. The rearrangement joined TRBV28 to TRBJ1-1; the central 8 bases match TRBD1. This TCR came from a woman between 45 and 60 years old with active or convalescent COVID-19. The specimen sequenced was peripheral blood. The CDR3 protein sequence reads: CASTETGAGAEAFF. The DNA reads TGTGCCAGCACCGAGACAGGGGCTGGCGCTGAAGCTTTCTTT.